The clone carrying this T cell receptor beta chain has just one count. The sample comes from a study of T cells in Graves' hyperthyroidism and ophthalmopathy. V was pared by 4 bases and J by 4 bases, with 23 bases between. The germline CDR1 and CDR2 sequences are SEHNR and FQNEAQ (reference sequence). The CDR3 loop spans 17 amino acids. What was amplified from RNA transcripts were TCR beta CDR3 regions. The HTBI primer set served for first-round RT-PCR of the TCR CDR3. A single record per CDR3 protein comes from TCRdb applying MiXCR to the multiplex PCR reads. Among about 540,000 distinct CDR3 sequences, around 46% were seen once, and the ten largest hold 8.2%.

This sequence originates from a woman aged 18-30 years with Graves' hyperthyroidism. The specimen was peripheral blood or thyroid tissue (not recorded which). This chain links TRBV7-9 with TRBJ2-7, with D perhaps matching TRBD1 (6 bases). As DNA, the CDR3 is TGTGCCAGCAGCTCGCCTTTAGGCAGGACAGCCAAATACGAGCAGTACTTC. Its translation: CASSSPLGRTAKYEQYF.